This TCR beta chain was sequenced in a study of T cell responses to AZD1222 COVID-19 vaccine. Sequenced by immunoSEQ multiplex PCR; TCRdb stores in-frame clones only, minus some. The repertoire has 90,000 or so clones, over 75% of them found once; the top ten carry around 5.5%. Study conclusions and caveats: Once two AZD1222 doses were given, Spike-specific TCR breadth and depth went up.

Trimming left V 1 base short and J 4 bases short, with 8 bases between. CDR1 and CDR2 from the germline V gene are MGHRA and YSYEKL. CDR3 length: 14 amino acids. With respect to this clone: Its antigen is unknown.

The sequences come from peripheral blood, collected 28 days after the second AZD1222 dose. The rearrangement links TRBV4-1 to TRBJ1-5; no reliable D call. This clonotype was obtained from an adult who received the AZD1222 COVID-19 vaccine. CDR3 in amino acids: CASSQGPINQPQHF. The CDR3 nucleotides read TGCGCCAGCAGCCAAGGACCGATAAATCAGCCCCAGCATTTT.